The rows below give T cell receptor beta chains drawn from one sample of a study of PD-1 blockade in classical Hodgkin lymphoma. The data were produced by immunoSEQ multiplex PCR, yet TCRdb's version contains in-frame clones alone and is incomplete. The sample yields under 95,000 clones, approximately 91% seen once. The sample was peripheral blood mononuclear cells (PBMCs), taken before the second cycle of nivolumab. The receptors were gathered from a human donor with classical Hodgkin lymphoma. The CDR3 runs from the conserved cysteine through the conserved F or W. A D gene is named only where the DNA matches it firmly. The size entry is marked missing in some rows and otherwise reads once, few, many or a size class.

clone size	V gene	D gene	J gene	CDR3 protein	CDR3 DNA
NA	TRBV15	TRBD2	TRBJ2-2	CATSNQLAVTGELFF	TGTGCCACCAGTAATCAACTAGCGGTCACCGGGGAGCTGTTTTTT
NA	TRBV19	NA	TRBJ1-2	CASSIIDSNYGYTF	TGTGCCAGTAGTATTATAGACAGTAACTATGGCTACACCTTC
NA	TRBV27	TRBD1	TRBJ1-1	CASSLIRWTGDNTEAFF	TGTGCCAGCAGTTTAATCCGTTGGACAGGGGACAACACTGAAGCTTTCTTT
once	TRBV6-1	TRBD1	TRBJ1-1	CASSRPGGRGEAFF	TGTGCCAGCAGTCGTCCAGGGGGCCGCGGTGAAGCTTTCTTT
NA	TRBV30	NA	TRBJ2-3	CAWSVGSSDTDTQYF	TGTGCCTGGAGTGTGGGTAGCTCGGACACAGATACGCAGTATTTT
NA	TRBV1	NA	TRBJ2-1	CTSSQDGVSGRALHEQFF	TGCACCAGCAGCCAAGATGGGGTTAGCGGGAGGGCCCTCCATGAGCAGTTCTTC
NA	TRBV4-1	NA	TRBJ1-5	CASSPRDINDQPQHF	TGCGCCAGCAGCCCCCGCGACATTAATGATCAGCCCCAGCATTTT
NA	TRBV14	NA	TRBJ1-3	CASSLRGLGNTIYF	TGTGCCAGCAGCCTCCGGGGTCTAGGAAACACCATATATTTT
NA	TRBV7-9	NA	TRBJ1-2	CASIPLPGDLYGYTF	TGTGCCAGCATCCCCCTTCCAGGGGATCTCTATGGCTACACCTTC
NA	TRBV6-4	NA	TRBJ1-1	CASPTRNTEAFF	TGTGCCAGCCCAACACGGAACACTGAAGCTTTCTTT
NA	TRBV6-4	NA	TRBJ2-2	CASSPEPAANTGELFF	TGTGCCAGCAGTCCGGAGCCGGCGGCGAACACCGGGGAGCTGTTTTTT
NA	TRBV9	TRBD1	TRBJ1-2	CASSGRGQNYGYTF	TGTGCCAGCAGCGGACGGGGACAGAACTATGGCTACACCTTC
NA	TRBV28	NA	TRBJ2-5	CASEGSMETQYF	TGTGCCAGTGAGGGATCCATGGAGACCCAGTACTTC
NA	TRBV5-1	NA	TRBJ2-7	CASSLGGGTPTFYEQYF	TGCGCCAGCAGCTTGGGTGGGGGGACTCCGACCTTCTACGAGCAGTACTTC
NA	TRBV2	NA	TRBJ2-7	CASSPDPSYEQYF	TGTGCCAGCAGCCCCGACCCCTCCTACGAGCAGTACTTC
once	TRBV29-1	TRBD1	TRBJ2-5	CSVGTGLEAQYF	TGCAGCGTAGGGACAGGGCTTGAGGCCCAGTACTTC
NA	TRBV6-1	NA	TRBJ2-4	CASGLGKNIQYF	TGTGCCAGTGGGCTGGGCAAAAACATTCAGTACTTC
NA	TRBV5-1	TRBD1	TRBJ1-2	CASSRGTGRDNYGYTF	TGCGCCAGCAGCCGCGGGACAGGGAGAGATAACTATGGCTACACCTTC
NA	TRBV14	TRBD2	TRBJ2-3	CASSPAGAGPQWAQYF	TGTGCCAGCAGCCCAGCGGGAGCGGGCCCCCAGTGGGCGCAGTATTTT
once	TRBV2	TRBD1	TRBJ2-7	CASRGSGTGGYEQYF	TGTGCCAGCAGGGGCTCCGGGACAGGGGGCTACGAGCAGTACTTC
once	TRBV7-9	NA	TRBJ1-1	CASSSPVGRNTEAFF	TGTGCCAGCAGCTCCCCGGTGGGGAGGAACACTGAAGCTTTCTTT
NA	TRBV7-6	TRBD2	TRBJ2-7	CASSLGLAGGRPYEQYF	TGTGCCAGCAGCTTAGGGCTAGCGGGAGGGCGCCCCTACGAGCAGTACTTC
NA	TRBV4-1	TRBD2	TRBJ2-7	CASSQVGSGRAQYEQYF	TGCGCCAGCAGCCAAGTAGGAAGCGGGAGGGCCCAATACGAGCAGTACTTC
NA	TRBV19	NA	TRBJ2-3	CASSILTTSRDTQYF	TGTGCCAGTAGTATACTGACCACCTCGAGAGATACGCAGTATTTT
NA	TRBV28	NA	TRBJ2-2	CASHGRSTGELFF	TGTGCCAGCCACGGTAGGAGCACCGGGGAGCTGTTTTTT
NA	TRBV6-6	TRBD1	TRBJ2-7	CASSARDRGSHEQYF	TGTGCCAGCAGTGCCCGGGACAGGGGGAGCCACGAGCAGTACTTC
NA	TRBV30	TRBD2	TRBJ2-7	CACGTSGSYEQYF	TGTGCCTGTGGGACTAGCGGGAGCTACGAGCAGTACTTC
NA	TRBV6-4	NA	TRBJ2-3	CASSDTFTDTQYF	TGTGCCAGCAGTGACACCTTTACGGATACGCAGTATTTT
NA	TRBV2	NA	TRBJ2-5	CASSDVARLETQYF	TGTGCCAGCAGTGATGTGGCAAGGCTAGAGACCCAGTACTTC
NA	TRBV14	NA	TRBJ2-5	CASSWDLTETQYF	TGTGCCAGCAGCTGGGACCTCACGGAGACCCAGTACTTC
few	TRBV25-1	TRBD1	TRBJ1-1	CASRDRGDNTEAFF	TGTGCCAGCAGAGACAGGGGAGATAACACTGAAGCTTTCTTT
NA	TRBV6-5	TRBD2	TRBJ2-1	CASSLTSGSTNEQFF	TGTGCCAGCAGCCTGACTAGCGGGAGCACCAATGAGCAGTTCTTC
few	TRBV30	NA	TRBJ1-2	CAWGRDRPYGYTF	TGTGCCTGGGGGAGGGACCGCCCCTATGGCTACACCTTC
NA	TRBV29-1	NA	TRBJ2-5	CSVGEVETQYF	TGCAGCGTTGGAGAAGTGGAGACCCAGTACTTC
few	TRBV9	NA	TRBJ1-1	CASSGTNTEAFF	TGTGCCAGCAGCGGCACGAACACTGAAGCTTTCTTT
NA	TRBV28	NA	TRBJ2-7	CASSTRTESYEQYF	TGTGCCAGCAGTACCCGGACGGAAAGCTACGAGCAGTACTTC
NA	TRBV19	NA	TRBJ2-1	CASSMQGLLYNEQFF	TGTGCCAGTAGTATGCAGGGACTGCTCTACAATGAGCAGTTCTTC
NA	TRBV28	TRBD1	TRBJ2-2	CASRTGQRTGELFF	TGTGCCAGCAGGACGGGACAGCGCACCGGGGAGCTGTTTTTT
few	TRBV7-9	TRBD2	TRBJ2-7	CASSLGLAGEEQYF	TGTGCCAGCAGCTTGGGACTAGCGGGAGAGGAGCAGTACTTC
NA	TRBV21-1	NA	TRBJ1-1	CASSKNMNTEAFF	TGTGCCAGCAGCAAGAATATGAACACTGAAGCTTTCTTT
NA	TRBV6-1	NA	TRBJ1-2	CASGDNLSGYTF	TGTGCCAGCGGGGACAACTTGAGCGGCTACACCTTC
NA	TRBV25-1	TRBD1	TRBJ2-5	CASSDRGQGGLSQETQYF	TGTGCCAGCAGTGACCGAGGACAGGGTGGTTTGAGCCAAGAGACCCAGTACTTC
few	TRBV5-1	NA	TRBJ1-3	CASSLGTAGNTIYF	TGCGCCAGCAGCTTGGGGACAGCTGGAAACACCATATATTTT
NA	TRBV11-2	TRBD1	TRBJ1-2	CASSSVQGARGSSGYTF	TGTGCCAGCAGCTCGGTCCAGGGGGCGCGAGGTTCGTCTGGCTACACCTTC
NA	TRBV9	TRBD2	TRBJ2-3	CASSVVLAHTDTQYF	TGTGCCAGCAGCGTAGTACTAGCGCACACAGATACGCAGTATTTT
NA	TRBV28	TRBD2	TRBJ2-7	CASSLIAGKWDF	TGTGCCAGCAGTCTAATAGCGGGAAAGTGGGACTTC
NA	TRBV6-1	TRBD1	TRBJ1-3	CASSIQGASGNTIYF	TGTGCCAGCAGCATCCAGGGGGCCTCTGGAAACACCATATATTTT
NA	TRBV5-1	NA	TRBJ2-1	CASSSPSVTLRNEQFF	TGCGCCAGCAGCTCGCCGTCCGTGACTCTCCGCAATGAGCAGTTCTTC
NA	TRBV30	TRBD2	TRBJ2-2	CAWGTSGTHQHGELFF	TGTGCCTGGGGCACTAGCGGGACACACCAACACGGGGAGCTGTTTTTT
NA	TRBV5-1	NA	TRBJ2-1	CASSLEAGFTYNEQFF	TGCGCCAGCAGCTTGGAGGCGGGATTCACCTACAATGAGCAGTTCTTC
NA	TRBV29-1	TRBD2	TRBJ2-2	CSVETSGSGTDGELFF	TGCAGCGTTGAAACTAGCGGGAGCGGGACGGACGGGGAGCTGTTTTTT
NA	TRBV6-5	TRBD2	TRBJ2-3	CASRNTKRGDTQYF	TGTGCCAGCCGAAACACGAAGCGGGGGGATACGCAGTATTTT
NA	TRBV10-3	NA	TRBJ2-7	CAISDRDTKRYEQYF	TGTGCCATCAGTGACCGGGACACCAAAAGGTACGAGCAGTACTTC
NA	TRBV27	NA	TRBJ1-4	CASSLAPPQGRSNEKLFF	TGTGCCAGCAGTTTAGCACCACCACAGGGACGGTCTAATGAAAAACTGTTTTTT
NA	TRBV27	NA	TRBJ2-3	CASSFGGSTDTQYF	TGTGCCAGCAGTTTCGGGGGTAGCACAGATACGCAGTATTTT
NA	TRBV11-2	TRBD1	TRBJ1-1	CASSPQTGIDTEAFF	TGTGCCAGCAGCCCACAGACAGGGATCGACACTGAAGCTTTCTTT
NA	TRBV27	NA	TRBJ2-7	CASSPTSLGFSYEQYF	TGTGCCAGCAGTCCGACATCTCTAGGGTTCTCCTACGAGCAGTACTTC
NA	TRBV30	NA	TRBJ2-5	CAWSELSQETQYF	TGTGCCTGGAGTGAACTATCCCAAGAGACCCAGTACTTC
NA	TRBV5-1	NA	TRBJ2-1	CASSTHVGSYNEQFF	TGCGCCAGCAGCACCCACGTCGGGAGCTACAATGAGCAGTTCTTC